This TCR beta chain originates from a study of blood T cell repertoires in COVID-19. Study context: Nucleic acid was either cDNA or gDNA, and it came from T cells, B-cell-depleted T cells, or PBMCs.

In the source study's methods: Reference gene primer amplification yielded estimated nucleated cell counts. TCRdb's copy holds only in-frame clones and misses some; the assay was immunoSEQ multiplex PCR. V, J and clone size reflect that table, while D and trimming were determined from the DNA. The sample records 200,000 to 250,000 clones, 70% to 90% being singletons. The Seattle patients, enrolled during active infection, were followed longitudinally. V trimming: 4 bases; J trimming: 7 bases; junction bases outside the gene matches: 13. Germline V gene lookup returns CDR1 SGHNT and CDR2 YYREEE (reference sequence). This CDR3 comprises 17 residues.

This TCR derives from a woman in her 70s with COVID-19, enrolled during active disease. The material sequenced was peripheral blood. The rearrangement uses TRBV5-4 and TRBJ2-2, with TRBD2 identical over 10 bases. CDR3 DNA: TGTGCCAGCAGCCCCGGGACTAGCGCCCTCAGGGGCGGGGAGCTGTTTTTT. The encoded protein is CASSPGTSALRGGELFF.